Listed below are T cell receptor beta chains from one sample, sequenced in a study of naive and memory T cell subsets. TCRdb ran MiXCR on the 5' RACE reads and lists one entry per CDR3 protein. This table has approximately 49,000 distinct CDR3 sequences, 4% to 5% appearing once. These receptor sequences come from a female donor in good health. The CDR3 runs from the conserved cysteine through the conserved F or W. A D gene is named only where the DNA matches it firmly. Only some rows state a clone size, as once, few, many or a class for expanded clones.

>-|many|TRBJ1-3|TRBV20-1
TGCAGTGTCATGGGGGATGCGGGAAACACCATATATTTT
CSVMGDAGNTIYF
>TRBD2|many|TRBJ2-3|TRBV7-2
TGTGCCAGCAGTCCGGGACTAGCGGGAGGCACAGATACGCAGTATTTT
CASSPGLAGGTDTQYF
>-|many|TRBJ2-4|TRBV28
TGTGCCAGCAGACCTTTCCAGCCCAGGGAACGTAGGGCCAAAAACATTCAGTACTTC
CASRPFQPRERRAKNIQYF
>TRBD1|many|TRBJ2-1|TRBV10-2
TGCGCCAGCAAAATAGCCGGGACAGGGGGGAGGAATGAGCAGTTCTTC
CASKIAGTGGRNEQFF
>TRBD2|-|TRBJ2-5|TRBV7-2
TGTGCCAGCAGCTTAGGGAGGCGGATAGCGGGAGAAGGAGAGACCCAGTACTTC
CASSLGRRIAGEGETQYF
>-|many|TRBJ2-7|TRBV28
TGTGCCAGCAGGGACATCCTGAGCTCCTACGAGCAGTACTTC
CASRDILSSYEQYF
>TRBD1|-|TRBJ2-7|TRBV20-1
TGCAGTGCCCTCCGGACAGGGTACGAGCAGTACTTC
CSALRTGYEQYF
>-|many|TRBJ2-5|TRBV20-1
TGCAGCACAAAGATCCGTTTCCAAGAGACCCAGTACTTC
CSTKIRFQETQYF
>-|many|TRBJ2-7|TRBV28
TGTGCCAGCAGCCAAGCCACAGGGTTCGCCTACGAGCAGTACTTC
CASSQATGFAYEQYF
>TRBD1|many|TRBJ1-2|TRBV15
TGTGCCACCAGCAGAGTGGGGTCGCAGGGGGCACCGTACTTC
CATSRVGSQGAPYF
>TRBD2|many|TRBJ2-2|TRBV19
TGTGCCAGTAGATTATTCCGGGATCGGACTAGCGGGAGGGCCAACACCGGGGAGCTGTTTTTT
CASRLFRDRTSGRANTGELFF
>TRBD2|many|TRBJ2-1|TRBV24-1
TGTGCCACCAGTGACTTCCTAGCGGGAGCCACCAATGAGCAGTTCTTC
CATSDFLAGATNEQFF
>-|few|TRBJ1-4|TRBV10-3
TGTGCCATCAGTGTACAGGGTAGGGGTGAAAAACTGTTTTTT
CAISVQGRGEKLFF
>TRBD2|-|TRBJ2-7|TRBV4-2
TGTGCCAGCACCCTCCAGACTAGCGGGAGTTTATACGAGCAGTACTTC
CASTLQTSGSLYEQYF
>TRBD2|many|TRBJ2-1|TRBV7-9
TGTGCCAGCAGCTTAGCCCTAGCGGGGGGCGAGCAGTTCTTC
CASSLALAGGEQFF
>-|many|TRBJ2-7|TRBV14
TGTGCCAGCAGCAGGGCCCAGGGAGCGGTAGAGCAGTACTTC
CASSRAQGAVEQYF
>-|many|TRBJ2-7|TRBV19
TGTGCCAGTAGTAAGGAGAGCTCCTACGAGCAGTACTTC
CASSKESSYEQYF
>-|many|TRBJ2-1|TRBV7-2
TGTGCCAGCAGCTTAGTAGCGTTTAACAATGAGCAGTTCTTC
CASSLVAFNNEQFF
>-|many|TRBJ1-1|TRBV2
TGTGCCAGCGCCAGAGACACCCCAGTTATGAACACTGAAGCTTTCTTT
CASARDTPVMNTEAFF
>-|many|TRBJ2-6|TRBV6-2/TRBV6-3
TGTGCCAGCAGTTTGGTCGGGAGTGGCGGGGCCAACGTCCTGACTTTC
CASSLVGSGGANVLTF
>TRBD2|few|TRBJ2-5|TRBV10-2
TGCGCCAGCAGTGTACTAGCGGGCAAAGAGACCCAGTACTTC
CASSVLAGKETQYF
>TRBD2|many|TRBJ2-2|TRBV11-2
TGTGCCAGCAGCTCTCGGGGACTAGGATCGGGGACCGGGGAGCTGTTTTTT
CASSSRGLGSGTGELFF
>TRBD2|few|TRBJ2-3|TRBV19
TGTGCCAGTAGTCCGAGACTAGCGGGAGCGACAGATACGCAGTATTTT
CASSPRLAGATDTQYF
>TRBD2|-|TRBJ2-1|TRBV29-1
TGCAGCGTCACTCTTAGCGGGAGGGCCTACAATGAGCAGTTCTTC
CSVTLSGRAYNEQFF
>TRBD2|many|TRBJ2-3|TRBV5-1
TGCGCCAGCAGCAACGGCGGGAGTCAGACAGATACGCAGTATTTT
CASSNGGSQTDTQYF
>TRBD2|many|TRBJ2-3|TRBV7-9
TGTGCCAGCAGCTCCCCCCTTACTAGCGGGAGGTCGGAAGATACGCAGTATTTT
CASSSPLTSGRSEDTQYF
>TRBD1|many|TRBJ1-1|TRBV29-1
TGCAGCGTTGAGCCCGGGACAGGTGCCATTGGGGTAGCTTTCTTT
CSVEPGTGAIGVAFF
>TRBD1|many|TRBJ1-1|TRBV7-6
TGTGCCAGCAGCTCCCCGAGCCGAACAGGGGACACTGAAGCTTTCTTT
CASSSPSRTGDTEAFF
>-|many|TRBJ1-5|TRBV19
TGTGCCAGTAGTATTGAGGGGAATCAGCCCCAGCATTTT
CASSIEGNQPQHF
>TRBD2|many|TRBJ2-3|TRBV7-3
TGTGCCAGCAGCTTCGCCGGCGGGGGAACCACAGATACGCAGTATTTT
CASSFAGGGTTDTQYF
>TRBD1|many|TRBJ1-1|TRBV2
TGTGCCAGCAGAACACAGGGGGCTAGAGAGAACACTGAAGCTTTCTTT
CASRTQGARENTEAFF